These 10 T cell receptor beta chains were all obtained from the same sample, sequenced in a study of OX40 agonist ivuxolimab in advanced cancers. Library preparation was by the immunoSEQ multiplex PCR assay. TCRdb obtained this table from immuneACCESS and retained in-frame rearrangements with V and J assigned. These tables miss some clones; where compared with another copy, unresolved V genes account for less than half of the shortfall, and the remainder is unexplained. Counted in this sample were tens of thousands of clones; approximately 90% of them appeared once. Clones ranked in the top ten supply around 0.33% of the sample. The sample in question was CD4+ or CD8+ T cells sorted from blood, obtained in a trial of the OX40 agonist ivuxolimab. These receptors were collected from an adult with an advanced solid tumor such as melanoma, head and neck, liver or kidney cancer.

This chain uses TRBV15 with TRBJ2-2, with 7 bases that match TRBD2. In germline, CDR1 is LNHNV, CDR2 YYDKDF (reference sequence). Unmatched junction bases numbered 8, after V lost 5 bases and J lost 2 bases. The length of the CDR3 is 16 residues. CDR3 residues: CATSVHSGPNTGELFF. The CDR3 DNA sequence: TGTGCCACCAGCGTGCATAGCGGGCCCAACACCGGGGAGCTGTTTTTT.

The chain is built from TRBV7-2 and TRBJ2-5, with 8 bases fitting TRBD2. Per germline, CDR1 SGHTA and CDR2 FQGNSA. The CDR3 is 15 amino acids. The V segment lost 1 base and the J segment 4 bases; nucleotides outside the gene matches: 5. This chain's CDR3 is CASSLGSLAGETQYF. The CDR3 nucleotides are TGTGCCAGCAGCTTAGGTAGTCTAGCGGGAGAGACCCAGTACTTC.

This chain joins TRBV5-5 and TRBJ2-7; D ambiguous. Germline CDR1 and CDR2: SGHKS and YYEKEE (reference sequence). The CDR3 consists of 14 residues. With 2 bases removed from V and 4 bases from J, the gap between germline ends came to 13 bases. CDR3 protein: CASSFSLTPYEQYF. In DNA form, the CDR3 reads TGTGCCAGCAGCTTCTCGCTTACTCCTTACGAGCAGTACTTC.

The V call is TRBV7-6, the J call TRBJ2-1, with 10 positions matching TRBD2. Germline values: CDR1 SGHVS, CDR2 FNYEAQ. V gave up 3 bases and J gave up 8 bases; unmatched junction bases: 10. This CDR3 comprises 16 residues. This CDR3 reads CASSFGSSGSWDEQFF. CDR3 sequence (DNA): TGTGCCAGCAGCTTCGGGTCTAGCGGGAGTTGGGATGAGCAGTTCTTC.

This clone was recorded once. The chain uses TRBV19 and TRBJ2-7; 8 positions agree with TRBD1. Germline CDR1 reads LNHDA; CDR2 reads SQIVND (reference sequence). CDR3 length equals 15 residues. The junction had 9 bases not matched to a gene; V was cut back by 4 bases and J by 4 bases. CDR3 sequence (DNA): TGTGCCAGTAGTAGACGCACCGGGACAGGATACGAGCAGTACTTC. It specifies CASSRRTGTGYEQYF.

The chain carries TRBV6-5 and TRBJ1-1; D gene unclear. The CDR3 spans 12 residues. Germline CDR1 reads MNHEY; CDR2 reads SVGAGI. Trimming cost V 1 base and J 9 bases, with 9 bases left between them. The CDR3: CASSYLGSQAFF. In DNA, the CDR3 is TGTGCCAGCAGTTACTTGGGGAGTCAAGCTTTCTTT.

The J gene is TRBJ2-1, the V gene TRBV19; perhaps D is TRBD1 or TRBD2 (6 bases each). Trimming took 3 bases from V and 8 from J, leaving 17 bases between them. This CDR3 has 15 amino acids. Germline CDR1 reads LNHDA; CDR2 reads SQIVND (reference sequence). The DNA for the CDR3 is TGTGCCAGTAGTATTCGAGGAGGGGGTGGCGATGAGCAGTTCTTC. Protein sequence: CASSIRGGGGDEQFF.

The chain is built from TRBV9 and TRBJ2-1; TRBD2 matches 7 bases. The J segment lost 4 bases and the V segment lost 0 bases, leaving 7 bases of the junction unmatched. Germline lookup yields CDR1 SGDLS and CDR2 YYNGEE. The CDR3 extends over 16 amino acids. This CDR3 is CASSVVSGGGYNEQFF. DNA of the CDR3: TGTGCCAGCAGCGTAGTGTCGGGAGGAGGATACAATGAGCAGTTCTTC.

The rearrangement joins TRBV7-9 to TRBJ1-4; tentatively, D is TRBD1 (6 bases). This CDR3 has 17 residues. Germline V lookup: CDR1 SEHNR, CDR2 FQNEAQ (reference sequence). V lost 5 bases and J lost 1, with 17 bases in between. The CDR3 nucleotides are TGTGCCAGCAGCCCCCAAGGGGGAAGAATAACTAATGAAAAACTGTTTTTT. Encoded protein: CASSPQGGRITNEKLFF. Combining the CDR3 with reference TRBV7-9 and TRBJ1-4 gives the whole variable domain DTGVSQNPRHKITKRGQNVTFRCDPISEHNRLYWYRQTLGQGPEFLTYFQNEAQLEKSRLLSDRFSAERPKGSFSTLEIQRTEQGDSAMYLCASSPQGGRITNEKLFFGSGTQLSVL.

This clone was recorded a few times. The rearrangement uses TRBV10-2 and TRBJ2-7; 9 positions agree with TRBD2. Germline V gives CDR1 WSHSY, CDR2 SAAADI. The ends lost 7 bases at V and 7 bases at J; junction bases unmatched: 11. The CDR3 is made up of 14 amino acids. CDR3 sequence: CASNWRREGLEQYF. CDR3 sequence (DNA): TGCGCCAGCAATTGGAGGCGGGAGGGATTGGAGCAGTACTTC.